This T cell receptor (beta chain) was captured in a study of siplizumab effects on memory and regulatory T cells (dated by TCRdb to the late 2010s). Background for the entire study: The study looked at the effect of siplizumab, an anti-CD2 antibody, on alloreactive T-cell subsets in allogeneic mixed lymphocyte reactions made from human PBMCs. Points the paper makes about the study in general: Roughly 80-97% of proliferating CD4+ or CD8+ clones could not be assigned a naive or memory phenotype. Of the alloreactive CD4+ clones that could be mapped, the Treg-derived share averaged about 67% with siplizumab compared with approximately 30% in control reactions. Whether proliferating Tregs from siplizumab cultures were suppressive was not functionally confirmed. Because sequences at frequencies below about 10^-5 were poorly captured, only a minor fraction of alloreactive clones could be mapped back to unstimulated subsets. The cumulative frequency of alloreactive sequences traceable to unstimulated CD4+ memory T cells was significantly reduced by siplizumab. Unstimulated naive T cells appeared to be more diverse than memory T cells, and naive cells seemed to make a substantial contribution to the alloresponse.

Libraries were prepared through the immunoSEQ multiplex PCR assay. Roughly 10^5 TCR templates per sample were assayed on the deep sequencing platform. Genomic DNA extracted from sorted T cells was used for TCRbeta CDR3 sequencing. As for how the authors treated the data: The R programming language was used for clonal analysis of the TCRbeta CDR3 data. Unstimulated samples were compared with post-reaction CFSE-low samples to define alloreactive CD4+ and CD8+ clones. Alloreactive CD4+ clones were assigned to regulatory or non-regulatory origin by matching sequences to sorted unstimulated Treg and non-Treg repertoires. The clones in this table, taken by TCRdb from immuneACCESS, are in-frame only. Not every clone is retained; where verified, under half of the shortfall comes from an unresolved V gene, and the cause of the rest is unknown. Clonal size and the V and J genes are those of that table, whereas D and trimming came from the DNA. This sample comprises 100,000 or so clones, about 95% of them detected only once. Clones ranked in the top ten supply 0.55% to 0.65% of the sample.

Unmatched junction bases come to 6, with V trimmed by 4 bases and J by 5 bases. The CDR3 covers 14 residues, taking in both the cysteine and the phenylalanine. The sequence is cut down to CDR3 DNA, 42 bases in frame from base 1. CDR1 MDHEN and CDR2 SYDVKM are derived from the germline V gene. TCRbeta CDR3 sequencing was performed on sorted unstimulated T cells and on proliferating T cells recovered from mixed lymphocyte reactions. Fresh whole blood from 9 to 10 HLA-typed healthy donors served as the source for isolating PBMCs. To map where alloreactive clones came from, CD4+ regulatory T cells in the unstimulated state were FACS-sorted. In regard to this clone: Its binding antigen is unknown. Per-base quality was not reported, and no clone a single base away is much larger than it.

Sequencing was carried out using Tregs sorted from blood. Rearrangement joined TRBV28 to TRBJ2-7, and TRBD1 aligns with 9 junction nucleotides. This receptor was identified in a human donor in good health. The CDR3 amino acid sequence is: CASSYGTGFHEQYF. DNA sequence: TGTGCCAGCAGTTACGGGACAGGGTTCCACGAGCAGTACTTC.